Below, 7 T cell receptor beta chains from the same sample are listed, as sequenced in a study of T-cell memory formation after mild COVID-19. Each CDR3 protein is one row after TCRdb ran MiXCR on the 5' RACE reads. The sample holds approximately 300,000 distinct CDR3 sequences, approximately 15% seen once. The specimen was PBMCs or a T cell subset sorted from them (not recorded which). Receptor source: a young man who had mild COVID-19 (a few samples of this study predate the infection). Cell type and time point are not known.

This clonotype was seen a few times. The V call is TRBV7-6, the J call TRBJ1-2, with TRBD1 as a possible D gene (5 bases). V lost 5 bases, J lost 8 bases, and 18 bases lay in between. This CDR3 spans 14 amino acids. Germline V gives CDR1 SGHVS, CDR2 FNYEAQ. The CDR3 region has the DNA TGTGCCAGCAGCCCACTCGGCGAGGGGTCGGGCTACACCTTC. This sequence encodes CASSPLGEGSGYTF.

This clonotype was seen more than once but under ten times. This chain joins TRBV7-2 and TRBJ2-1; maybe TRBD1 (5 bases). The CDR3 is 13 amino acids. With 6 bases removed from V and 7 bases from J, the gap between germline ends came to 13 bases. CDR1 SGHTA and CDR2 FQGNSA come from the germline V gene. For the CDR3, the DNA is TGTGCCAGCAGTTTGGACACGCGAAATGAGCAGTTCTTC. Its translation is CASSLDTRNEQFF.

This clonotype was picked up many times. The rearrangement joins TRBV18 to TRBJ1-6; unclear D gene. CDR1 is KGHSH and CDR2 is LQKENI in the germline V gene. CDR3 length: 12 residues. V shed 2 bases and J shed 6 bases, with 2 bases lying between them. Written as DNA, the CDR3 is TGTGCCAGCTCACCAGTTAATTCACCCCTCCACTTT. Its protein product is CASSPVNSPLHF.

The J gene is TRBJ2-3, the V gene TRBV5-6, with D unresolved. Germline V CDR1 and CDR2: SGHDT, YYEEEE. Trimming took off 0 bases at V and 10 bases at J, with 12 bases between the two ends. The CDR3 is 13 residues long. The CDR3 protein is CASSLVGSPAQYF. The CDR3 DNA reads TGTGCCAGCAGCTTGGTGGGGTCCCCCGCGCAGTATTTT.

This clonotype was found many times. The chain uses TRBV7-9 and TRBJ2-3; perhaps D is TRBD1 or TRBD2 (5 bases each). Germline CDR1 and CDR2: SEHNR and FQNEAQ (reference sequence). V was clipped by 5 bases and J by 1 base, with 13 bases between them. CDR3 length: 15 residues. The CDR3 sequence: CASSVWVGGTDTQYF. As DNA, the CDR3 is TGTGCCAGCAGCGTATGGGTGGGGGGCACAGATACGCAGTATTTT.

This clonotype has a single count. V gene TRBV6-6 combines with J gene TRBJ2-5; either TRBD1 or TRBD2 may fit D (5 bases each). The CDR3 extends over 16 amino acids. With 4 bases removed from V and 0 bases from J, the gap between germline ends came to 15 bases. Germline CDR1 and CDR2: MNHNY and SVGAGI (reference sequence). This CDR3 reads CASSWSRGANQETQYF. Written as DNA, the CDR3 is TGTGCCAGCAGTTGGTCACGAGGGGCGAACCAAGAGACCCAGTACTTC.

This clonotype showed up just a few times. CDR3: CASSDYRTREQYF. As DNA, the CDR3 is TGTGCCAGCAGCGATTACAGGACCCGCGAGCAGTACTTC. The chain carries TRBV6-5 and TRBJ2-7; D is possibly TRBD1 (5 bases). V was trimmed by 6 bases and J by 6 bases, leaving 15 bases between them. The length of the CDR3 is 13 residues. Germline lookup yields CDR1 MNHEY and CDR2 SVGAGI.